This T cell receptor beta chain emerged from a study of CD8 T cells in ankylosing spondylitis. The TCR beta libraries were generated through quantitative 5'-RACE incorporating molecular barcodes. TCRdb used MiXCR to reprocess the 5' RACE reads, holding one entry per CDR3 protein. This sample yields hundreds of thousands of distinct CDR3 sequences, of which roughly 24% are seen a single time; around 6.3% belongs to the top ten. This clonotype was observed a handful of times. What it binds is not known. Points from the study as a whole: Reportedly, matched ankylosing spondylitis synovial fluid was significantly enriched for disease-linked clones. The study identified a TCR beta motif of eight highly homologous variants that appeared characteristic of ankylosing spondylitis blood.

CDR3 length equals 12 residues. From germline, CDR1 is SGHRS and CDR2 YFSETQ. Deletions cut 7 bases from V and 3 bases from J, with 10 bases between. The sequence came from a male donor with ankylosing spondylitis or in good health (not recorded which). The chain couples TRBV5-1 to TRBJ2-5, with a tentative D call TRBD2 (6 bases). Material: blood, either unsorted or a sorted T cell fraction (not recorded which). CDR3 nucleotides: TGCGCCAGCGGCGGGGCTGAAGAGACCCAGTACTTC. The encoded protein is CASGGAEETQYF.